The rows below give T cell receptor beta chains drawn from one sample of a study of technical replicates of blood from a few donors. TCRdb's table, derived via immunoSEQ multiplex PCR, lists solely in-frame clones and lacks some. The sample records 95,000 to 100,000 clones, under 96% being singletons. The sample was T cells isolated from PBMCs. These receptors were collected from a human donor in good health. The CDR3 runs from the conserved cysteine through the conserved F or W. Each record gives: J gene, CDR3 length, V gene, clone size, D gene, CDR3 protein, CDR3 DNA. A D gene is named only where the DNA matches it firmly. Part of the rows lack a size; the others show once, few, many or a class for expanded clones.

j_call: TRBJ2-1; cdr3_length: 14; v_call: TRBV28; clone_size: -; d_call: TRBD1; cdr3_aa: CASSTGGFYNEQFF; cdr3_nt: TGTGCCAGCAGTACAGGGGGTTTCTACAATGAGCAGTTCTTC
j_call: TRBJ2-5; cdr3_length: 15; v_call: TRBV9; clone_size: -; d_call: -; cdr3_aa: CASSSSGWAKETQYF; cdr3_nt: TGTGCCAGCAGCTCCTCGGGGTGGGCCAAAGAGACCCAGTACTTC
j_call: TRBJ2-1; cdr3_length: 16; v_call: TRBV14; clone_size: once; d_call: -; cdr3_aa: CASSRSDSIVYNEQFF; cdr3_nt: TGTGCCAGCAGCCGCTCGGACTCGATCGTGTACAATGAGCAGTTCTTC
j_call: TRBJ1-2; cdr3_length: 14; v_call: TRBV5-1; clone_size: -; d_call: -; cdr3_aa: CASSLTGSHYGYTF; cdr3_nt: TGCGCCAGCAGCTTAACAGGGTCCCACTATGGCTACACCTTC
j_call: TRBJ2-7; cdr3_length: 13; v_call: TRBV29-1; clone_size: -; d_call: -; cdr3_aa: CSVQISDTYEQYF; cdr3_nt: TGCAGCGTCCAGATCTCGGACACCTACGAGCAGTACTTC
j_call: TRBJ2-7; cdr3_length: 12; v_call: TRBV10-3; clone_size: -; d_call: TRBD1; cdr3_aa: CAINSDRDEQYF; cdr3_nt: TGTGCCATCAACTCCGACAGGGACGAGCAGTACTTC
j_call: TRBJ1-1; cdr3_length: 14; v_call: TRBV28; clone_size: -; d_call: -; cdr3_aa: CASRPAPDRYEAFF; cdr3_nt: TGTGCCAGCAGGCCTGCCCCGGACAGATATGAAGCTTTCTTT
j_call: TRBJ2-1; cdr3_length: 15; v_call: TRBV5-1; clone_size: -; d_call: TRBD2; cdr3_aa: CASSLGLAGANEQFF; cdr3_nt: TGCGCCAGCAGCTTGGGACTAGCGGGAGCAAATGAGCAGTTCTTC
j_call: TRBJ1-6; cdr3_length: 15; v_call: TRBV6-1; clone_size: -; d_call: -; cdr3_aa: CASSDVRTDNSPLHF; cdr3_nt: TGTGCCAGCAGTGATGTTAGGACAGATAATTCACCCCTCCACTTT
j_call: TRBJ2-3; cdr3_length: 13; v_call: TRBV7-9; clone_size: -; d_call: -; cdr3_aa: CASSLVSTDTQYF; cdr3_nt: TGTGCCAGCAGCTTAGTGAGTACAGATACGCAGTATTTT
j_call: TRBJ2-3; cdr3_length: 14; v_call: TRBV6-1; clone_size: -; d_call: TRBD2; cdr3_aa: CASSAAGAVDTQYF; cdr3_nt: TGTGCCAGCAGTGCGGCGGGAGCTGTAGATACGCAGTATTTT
j_call: TRBJ2-7; cdr3_length: 14; v_call: TRBV10-1; clone_size: -; d_call: -; cdr3_aa: CASPSWRGPCEQYF; cdr3_nt: TGCGCCAGCCCTTCTTGGCGGGGGCCTTGCGAGCAGTACTTC
j_call: TRBJ1-5; cdr3_length: 14; v_call: TRBV27; clone_size: -; d_call: TRBD1; cdr3_aa: CASRETGGYQPQHF; cdr3_nt: TGTGCCAGCAGAGAAACAGGGGGCTATCAGCCCCAGCATTTT
j_call: TRBJ1-2; cdr3_length: 13; v_call: TRBV7-9; clone_size: few; d_call: TRBD1; cdr3_aa: CASSLFTGGGYTF; cdr3_nt: TGTGCCAGCAGCTTATTTACAGGGGGTGGCTACACCTTC
j_call: TRBJ1-3; cdr3_length: 11; v_call: TRBV30; clone_size: -; d_call: -; cdr3_aa: CAEGSGNTIYF; cdr3_nt: TGTGCCGAGGGCTCTGGAAACACCATATATTTT
j_call: TRBJ2-3; cdr3_length: 14; v_call: TRBV6-4; clone_size: -; d_call: -; cdr3_aa: CASSVDGATDTQYF; cdr3_nt: TGTGCCAGCAGTGTGGATGGGGCGACAGATACGCAGTATTTT
j_call: TRBJ1-1; cdr3_length: 12; v_call: TRBV6-5; clone_size: -; d_call: -; cdr3_aa: CASSSSGDTTFF; cdr3_nt: TGTGCCAGCAGTTCCTCGGGGGACACGACTTTCTTT
j_call: TRBJ2-1; cdr3_length: 14; v_call: TRBV6-5; clone_size: -; d_call: TRBD1; cdr3_aa: CASSRGQGYNEQFF; cdr3_nt: TGTGCCAGCAGCCGAGGACAGGGTTACAATGAGCAGTTCTTC